The 7 T cell receptor beta chains below were found in one sample sequenced in a study of radiotherapy plus CTLA-4 blockade in lung cancer. This table comes from immunoSEQ multiplex PCR, and its TCRdb copy is limited to in-frame clones, with some not included. The sample yields tens of thousands of clones, roughly 79% seen once. Sample: peripheral blood, taken from a patient treated with radiotherapy plus ipilimumab. The receptors shown here come from a human donor with non-small cell lung cancer that progressed on radiotherapy plus ipilimumab.

The rearrangement joins TRBV2 to TRBJ1-5; 10 bases fit TRBD1. V lost 4 bases, J lost 5 bases, and 8 bases stayed unmatched. This CDR3 is built from 16 residues. Looked up from germline, CDR1 is SNHLY and CDR2 is FYNNEI. CDR3 loop: CASSARTGGADQPQHF. The CDR3 DNA reads as TGTGCCAGCAGTGCTAGGACAGGGGGGGCTGATCAGCCCCAGCATTTT.

This chain links TRBV10-3 with TRBJ2-1, with TRBD2 identical over 10 bases. CDR3 length equals 15 residues. The J segment lost 7 bases and the V segment lost 4 bases, leaving 7 bases of the junction unmatched. Germline CDR1 is ENHRY and CDR2 is SYGVKD. The CDR3, as DNA: TGTGCCATCAGTGGACCTAGCGGGGGTGGTAATGAGCAGTTCTTC. Protein: CAISGPSGGGNEQFF.

The chain carries TRBV25-1 and TRBJ1-1; D might be TRBD1 (5 bases). V lost 6 bases and J 1 base, leaving 9 bases between the germline ends. Germline assignment: CDR1 MGHDK and CDR2 SYGVNS. This CDR3 is built from 13 residues. The CDR3 spells CASRGGANTEAFF. For the CDR3, the DNA is TGTGCCAGCAGGGGTGGGGCGAACACTGAAGCTTTCTTT.

The gene calls are TRBV4-2 and TRBJ1-6; D not resolved. The V gene's germline CDR1 is LGHNA and CDR2 YNFKEQ. Trimming removed 1 base at V and 9 bases at J, with 13 bases between. CDR3 length equals 15 residues. In DNA, the CDR3 is TGTGCCAGCAGCCAAGGAAGCGGGGTCGGTTCACCCCTCCACTTT. It is translated as CASSQGSGVGSPLHF.

This chain links TRBV2 with TRBJ1-5, with D possibly matching TRBD1 (5 bases). V dropped 6 bases and J dropped 5 bases, with 11 bases sitting between them. This CDR3 is built from 13 residues. Germline V gene data show CDR1 as SNHLY and CDR2 as FYNNEI. The CDR3 DNA is TGTGCCAGCAGGGGGCAGGGCTATCAGCCCCAGCATTTT. This translates into CASRGQGYQPQHF.

The J gene is TRBJ2-3, the V gene TRBV14, with 8 bases aligning to TRBD2. With 4 bases clipped from V and 5 bases from J, the junction kept 5 bases outside the gene matches. Germline values: CDR1 SGHDN, CDR2 FVKESK. This CDR3 comprises 14 residues. DNA for the CDR3: TGTGCCAGCAGCCTACTAGCGGTGGGAGATACGCAGTATTTT. Amino acid sequence: CASSLLAVGDTQYF. Based on the CDR3 plus reference TRBV14 and TRBJ2-3, the full variable domain is EAGVTQFPSHSVIEKGQTVTLRCDPISGHDNLYWYRRVMGKEIKFLLHFVKESKQDESGMPNNRFLAERTGGTYSTLKVQPAELEDSGVYFCASSLLAVGDTQYFGPGTRLTVL.

The chain links TRBV4-3 to TRBJ1-1; D may be TRBD1 (6 bases). CDR1 is LGHNA, CDR2 YSLEER, per germline. Trimming cost V 6 bases and J 5 bases, with 16 bases left between them. This CDR3 contains 14 residues. The CDR3 DNA is TGCGCCAGCAGTTCCGGGACACAAAGTACTGAAGCTTTCTTT. This gives the protein CASSSGTQSTEAFF.